A single sample gave rise to the 17 T cell receptor beta chains below, sequenced in a study of T cell responses to AZD1222 COVID-19 vaccine. Clones were read by immunoSEQ multiplex PCR, and TCRdb kept only the in-frame ones, dropping some. The data contain roughly 150,000 clones, about nine tenths of them singletons. Source: peripheral blood, taken on day 0 of AZD1222 vaccination. These receptors were obtained from an adult in good health.

The J gene is TRBJ2-6, the V gene TRBV6-2 or TRBV6-3; a possible D gene is TRBD2 (7 bases). The germline V and J ends were trimmed by 0 bases and 9 bases, with 12 bases remaining between them. Germline loops: CDR1 MNHEY, CDR2 SVGEGT. CDR3 size: 15 residues. The CDR3 here is CASSYSEGGFNVLTF. CDR3 in DNA: TGTGCCAGCAGTTACTCTGAGGGGGGGTTCAACGTCCTGACTTTC.

The chain employs TRBV27 and TRBJ2-7; 8 bases align to TRBD1. This CDR3 has 14 residues. J was trimmed by 3 bases and V by 7 bases; bases with no gene match: 8. Germline V gene lookup returns CDR1 MNHEY and CDR2 SMNVEV (reference sequence). CDR3 nucleotide sequence: TGTGCCAGCACCCGGACAGGGCTGGGCTACGAGCAGTACTTC. Translated: CASTRTGLGYEQYF.

The chain links TRBV7-8 to TRBJ1-2, with TRBD1 as a possible D gene (5 bases). Trimming pared 0 bases from V and 4 bases from J, leaving 9 bases between. Germline V CDR1 and CDR2: SGHVS, FQNEAQ. The CDR3 extends over 14 amino acids. CDR3 DNA sequence: TGTGCCAGCAGCTTAGCGGGGGGGTCCTATGGCTACACCTTC. It codes for CASSLAGGSYGYTF.

The chain has TRBV7-2 and TRBJ1-6; TRBD1 matches at 8 bases. The V and J ends lost 5 bases and 4 bases, in that order; junction bases with no gene match: 7. CDR3 length: 16 amino acids. From germline, CDR1 is SGHTA and CDR2 FQGNSA. The CDR3 DNA reads as TGTGCCAGCAGCCCCGACAGGGGTTCGTATAATTCACCCCTCCACTTT. Protein: CASSPDRGSYNSPLHF.

CDR3 amino acids: CAISDARAGGRETQYF. The DNA for the CDR3 is TGTGCCATCAGTGATGCCAGAGCGGGGGGCCGGGAGACCCAGTACTTC. V usage is TRBV10-3 and J usage is TRBJ2-5; 9 bases map to TRBD2. The CDR3 contains 16 residues. Germline V gene sequence: CDR1 ENHRY, CDR2 SYGVKD. With V trimmed by 3 bases and J by 5 bases, 10 bases remained unmatched.

The V gene is TRBV14, the J gene TRBJ2-7, with no clear D. The V end was cut by 1 base, the J end by 4 bases, with 5 bases between. The CDR3 is 12 amino acids. Germline V gene data show CDR1 as SGHDN and CDR2 as FVKESK. The DNA for the CDR3 is TGTGCCAGCAGCCAAGTAGGTTACGAGCAGTACTTC. This translates into CASSQVGYEQYF.

This chain links TRBV10-3 with TRBJ1-4; D gene unclear. V was clipped by 5 bases and J by 8 bases, with 9 bases between them. This CDR3 comprises 12 residues. Germline CDR1 ENHRY, CDR2 SYGVKD. The CDR3: CAISFVFEKLFF. The CDR3 coding sequence is TGTGCCATCAGTTTCGTCTTCGAAAAACTGTTTTTT.

The J gene is TRBJ1-5, the V gene TRBV5-8; D may be TRBD1 (6 bases). V lost 7 bases to trimming and J lost 0 bases, with 26 bases between them. In germline, CDR1 is SGHTS, CDR2 YDEGEE. The CDR3 contains 19 residues. This CDR3 is CASGRALTSQGYSNQPQHF. CDR3 DNA sequence: TGTGCCAGCGGCCGGGCACTAACCAGCCAGGGGTATAGCAATCAGCCCCAGCATTTT.

The rearrangement links TRBV6-5 to TRBJ2-7; D unresolved. The CDR3 has 11 residues. Trimming removed 5 bases at V and 6 bases at J, with 8 bases between. Germline values: CDR1 MNHEY, CDR2 SVGAGI. The CDR3 nucleotides are TGTGCCAGCAGTCAATCGGGCGAGCAGTACTTC. Encoded protein: CASSQSGEQYF.

V and J are TRBV28 and TRBJ1-2; no clear D. V lost 6 bases, J lost 0 bases, and 2 bases lay in between. This CDR3 region has 11 residues. Looked up from germline, CDR1 is MDHEN and CDR2 is SYDVKM. The CDR3 DNA reads TGTGCCAGCAGGACTAACTATGGCTACACCTTC. Translated, it gives CASRTNYGYTF.

The V gene is TRBV12-2, the J gene TRBJ2-7; the DNA was not used to check the table's D call, TRBD2. TRBV12-2 is classified as a pseudogene. CDR3 length equals 16 residues. The CDR3 sequence: CASRCKWLAGDYEQYF. The CDR3 bases are TGTGCAAGTCGCTGCAAGTGGCTAGCGGGTGACTACGAGCAGTACTTC.

The J gene is TRBJ1-6, the V gene TRBV6-2 or TRBV6-3; D remains unclear. The germline V and J ends were trimmed by 4 bases and 5 bases, with 6 bases remaining between them. Germline V gene lookup returns CDR1 MNHEY and CDR2 SVGEGT. This CDR3 contains 13 residues. The CDR3, as DNA: TGTGCCAGCAGTTGGACGGATAATTCACCCCTCCACTTT. Translating it yields CASSWTDNSPLHF.

The chain has TRBV6-2 or TRBV6-3 and TRBJ1-1; D may be TRBD1 (6 bases). Germline V lookup: CDR1 MNHEY, CDR2 SVGEGT. V was trimmed by 4 bases and J by 3 bases, leaving 21 bases between them. The CDR3 runs 17 residues. The CDR3 region has the DNA TGTGCCAGCAGTTCCTCACCTTGGGGGGCGCGGGACACTGAAGCTTTCTTT. As protein: CASSSSPWGARDTEAFF.

The gene calls are TRBV5-8 and TRBJ1-5; D might be TRBD1 (5 bases). CDR1 and CDR2 (germline): SGHTS, YDEGEE. The CDR3 spans 14 residues. V was pared by 2 bases and J by 5 bases, with 11 bases between. Here the CDR3 reads CASSLGQGYQPQHF. The CDR3 coding sequence is TGTGCCAGCAGCTTAGGGCAGGGATATCAGCCCCAGCATTTT.

This chain links TRBV11-2 with TRBJ1-1; D is uncertain. The germline V and J ends were trimmed by 1 base and 7 bases, with 13 bases remaining between them. The CDR3 loop spans 14 amino acids. Germline lookup yields CDR1 SGHAT and CDR2 FQNNGV. The CDR3 DNA sequence: TGTGCCAGCAGCTTAGGGGCCGGGGAACTTGAAGCTTTCTTT. Translation gives CASSLGAGELEAFF.

The V call is TRBV6-6, the J call TRBJ1-2, with 8 bases matching TRBD1. Germline CDR1 MNHNY, CDR2 SVGAGI (reference sequence). There are 13 residues in the CDR3. The ends lost 5 bases at V and 4 bases at J; junction bases unmatched: 3. The CDR3 reads CASSPQGVYGYTF. For the CDR3, the DNA is TGTGCCAGCAGTCCACAGGGGGTCTATGGCTACACCTTC.

This chain links TRBV5-6 with TRBJ1-4; D might be TRBD1 (5 bases). V gave up 2 bases and J gave up 8 bases, with 10 bases separating them. Germline values: CDR1 SGHDT, CDR2 YYEEEE. The CDR3 sequence is 13 residues long. CDR3 sequence reads: CASSFVGVEKLFF. As DNA, the CDR3 is TGTGCCAGCAGCTTTGTAGGGGTCGAAAAACTGTTTTTT.